This T cell receptor beta chain appears in the sequencing data of a study of blood T cell repertoires in COVID-19. Here immunoSEQ multiplex PCR was the method, and the copy in TCRdb shows in-frame clones only, minus some. The data show over 250,000 clones, with 89% seen just once and approximately 13% held by the top ten. Trimming removed 1 base from V and 5 bases from J; junction bases left unmatched: 4. CDR3 length: 15 residues. The germline gives CDR1 SGHKS, CDR2 YYEKEE (reference sequence). The chain uses TRBV5-5 and TRBJ2-3, with 10 bases matching TRBD2. Sample: peripheral blood. This clonotype was sampled from a woman aged 60-70 years with acute or convalescent COVID-19. The CDR3 sequence is CASSLTSGILDTQYF. The CDR3 DNA reads TGTGCCAGCAGCTTGACTAGCGGGATTTTAGATACGCAGTATTTT.